These T cell receptor beta chains were read from a single sample in a study of blood T cell repertoires in COVID-19. Clones were sequenced by immunoSEQ multiplex PCR, and TCRdb holds only the in-frame ones, with some missing. The data contain about 100,000 clones, about 88% of them singletons. The specimen sequenced was peripheral blood. Source of these receptors: a man aged 25-40 years in a cohort sampled during active COVID-19. Both conserved end residues are part of each CDR3. Each record gives: V gene, J gene, D gene, clone size, CDR3 protein, CDR3 DNA. D genes are given only for firm matches. Not all rows give a size; the values are once, few, many and, for expanded clones, a class.

v_call: TRBV7-2
j_call: TRBJ1-1
d_call: -
clone_size: -
cdr3_aa: CASSQRWGLNTEAFF
cdr3_nt: TGTGCCAGCAGCCAAAGATGGGGCTTGAACACTGAAGCTTTCTTT

v_call: TRBV24-1
j_call: TRBJ1-5
d_call: -
clone_size: -
cdr3_aa: CAICPQGLDQPQHF
cdr3_nt: TGTGCCATCTGCCCCCAGGGTTTGGATCAGCCCCAGCATTTT

v_call: TRBV29-1
j_call: TRBJ1-4
d_call: -
clone_size: -
cdr3_aa: CSASAGPFATNEKLFF
cdr3_nt: TGCAGCGCCAGCGCAGGGCCATTTGCAACTAATGAAAAACTGTTTTTT

v_call: TRBV7-9
j_call: TRBJ2-5
d_call: -
clone_size: -
cdr3_aa: CASVRGAQETQYF
cdr3_nt: TGTGCCAGCGTCAGGGGGGCCCAAGAGACCCAGTACTTC

v_call: TRBV10-1
j_call: TRBJ1-5
d_call: TRBD1
clone_size: few
cdr3_aa: CASSGGQGGPQHF
cdr3_nt: TGCGCCAGCAGTGGAGGACAGGGAGGCCCCCAGCATTTT

v_call: TRBV29-1
j_call: TRBJ2-1
d_call: TRBD2
clone_size: -
cdr3_aa: CSAGLAGADNEQFF
cdr3_nt: TGCAGCGCAGGACTAGCGGGGGCCGACAATGAGCAGTTCTTC

v_call: TRBV3-1/TRBV3-2
j_call: TRBJ1-4
d_call: -
clone_size: -
cdr3_aa: CASSWGGRQRLINEKLFF
cdr3_nt: TGTGCCAGCAGCTGGGGGGGCAGACAGCGGTTGATTAATGAAAAACTGTTTTTT

v_call: TRBV19
j_call: TRBJ1-1
d_call: TRBD1
clone_size: -
cdr3_aa: CASSPRDRLSEAFF
cdr3_nt: TGTGCCAGTAGTCCTCGGGACAGACTCTCTGAAGCTTTCTTT

v_call: TRBV2
j_call: TRBJ2-7
d_call: -
clone_size: -
cdr3_aa: CASRSSLGGRGEQYF
cdr3_nt: TGTGCCAGCAGGAGCAGCTTAGGGGGACGGGGTGAGCAGTACTTC

v_call: TRBV20-1
j_call: TRBJ2-1
d_call: -
clone_size: -
cdr3_aa: CSASGTLQGINEQFF
cdr3_nt: TGCAGTGCTAGTGGGACGTTGCAGGGAATCAATGAGCAGTTCTTC

v_call: TRBV9
j_call: TRBJ1-3
d_call: -
clone_size: -
cdr3_aa: CASNRGDSGNTIYF
cdr3_nt: TGTGCCAGCAACCGGGGGGACTCTGGAAACACCATATATTTT

v_call: TRBV6-5
j_call: TRBJ1-5
d_call: TRBD1
clone_size: -
cdr3_aa: CASRVRQGADQPQHF
cdr3_nt: TGTGCCAGCAGGGTGAGGCAGGGGGCGGATCAGCCCCAGCATTTT

v_call: TRBV11-2
j_call: TRBJ2-1
d_call: -
clone_size: -
cdr3_aa: CASSLDLINEQFF
cdr3_nt: TGTGCCAGCAGCTTAGACTTAATCAATGAGCAGTTCTTC

v_call: TRBV4-2
j_call: TRBJ1-6
d_call: TRBD1
clone_size: -
cdr3_aa: CASSQGGDRGSYNSPLHF
cdr3_nt: TGTGCCAGCAGCCAAGGAGGTGACAGGGGCTCCTATAATTCACCCCTCCACTTT

v_call: TRBV6-6
j_call: TRBJ1-5
d_call: -
clone_size: -
cdr3_aa: CASTLILNQPQHF
cdr3_nt: TGTGCCAGCACATTAATACTCAATCAGCCCCAGCATTTT

v_call: TRBV19
j_call: TRBJ2-7
d_call: -
clone_size: -
cdr3_aa: CASSIGTRSSYEQYF
cdr3_nt: TGTGCCAGTAGTATAGGCACCCGCAGCTCCTACGAGCAGTACTTC

v_call: TRBV30
j_call: TRBJ1-5
d_call: -
clone_size: -
cdr3_aa: CAWSVSPGGPQHF
cdr3_nt: TGTGCCTGGAGTGTAAGCCCGGGGGGGCCCCAGCATTTT

v_call: TRBV24-1
j_call: TRBJ1-1
d_call: -
clone_size: -
cdr3_aa: CATDQSRGAAFF
cdr3_nt: TGTGCCACCGATCAAAGCAGGGGAGCGGCTTTCTTT

v_call: TRBV5-1
j_call: TRBJ2-1
d_call: TRBD1
clone_size: -
cdr3_aa: CASSLRGTDRVYNEQFF
cdr3_nt: TGCGCCAGCAGCCTGAGGGGGACGGACAGGGTCTACAATGAGCAGTTCTTC

v_call: TRBV4-1
j_call: TRBJ1-4
d_call: -
clone_size: -
cdr3_aa: CASSQVRATNEKLFF
cdr3_nt: TGCGCCAGCAGCCAAGTACGGGCAACTAATGAAAAACTGTTTTTT

v_call: TRBV29-1
j_call: TRBJ1-1
d_call: -
clone_size: -
cdr3_aa: CSALQGNTEAFF
cdr3_nt: TGTAGCGCCTTACAGGGGAACACTGAAGCTTTCTTT

v_call: TRBV12-3/TRBV12-4
j_call: TRBJ1-3
d_call: -
clone_size: -
cdr3_aa: CASSFFVGNTIYF
cdr3_nt: TGTGCCAGCAGTTTCTTCGTTGGAAACACCATATATTTT

v_call: TRBV19
j_call: TRBJ1-2
d_call: TRBD1
clone_size: -
cdr3_aa: CASSGQGANYGYTF
cdr3_nt: TGTGCCAGTAGCGGACAGGGGGCTAACTATGGCTACACCTTC

v_call: TRBV18
j_call: TRBJ2-4
d_call: -
clone_size: -
cdr3_aa: CASSPSWGRNIQYF
cdr3_nt: TGTGCCAGCTCACCATCATGGGGCAGGAACATTCAGTACTTC

v_call: TRBV5-1
j_call: TRBJ1-3
d_call: TRBD1
clone_size: -
cdr3_aa: CASSLAPGTGYSGNTIYF
cdr3_nt: TGCGCCAGCAGCTTGGCCCCCGGGACAGGATACTCTGGAAACACCATATATTTT

v_call: TRBV27
j_call: TRBJ2-1
d_call: TRBD2
clone_size: -
cdr3_aa: CASSRPGLADNNEQFF
cdr3_nt: TGTGCCAGCAGTCGCCCCGGACTAGCGGACAACAATGAGCAGTTCTTC

v_call: TRBV4-3
j_call: TRBJ2-3
d_call: TRBD2
clone_size: -
cdr3_aa: CASSQGPVAGGITDTQYF
cdr3_nt: TGCGCCAGCAGCCAAGGCCCCGTAGCGGGGGGGATTACAGATACGCAGTATTTT

v_call: TRBV3-1/TRBV3-2
j_call: TRBJ2-1
d_call: TRBD1
clone_size: -
cdr3_aa: CASSPSRDRVDEQFF
cdr3_nt: TGTGCCAGCAGCCCGAGTCGTGACAGGGTGGATGAGCAGTTCTTC

v_call: TRBV10-3
j_call: TRBJ2-5
d_call: TRBD1
clone_size: -
cdr3_aa: CASTQGEQETQYF
cdr3_nt: TGTGCCTCGACCCAGGGGGAACAAGAGACCCAGTACTTC

v_call: TRBV28
j_call: TRBJ1-4
d_call: -
clone_size: -
cdr3_aa: CASSLQQGFNEKLFF
cdr3_nt: TGTGCCAGCAGTTTACAACAGGGTTTCAATGAAAAACTGTTTTTT

v_call: TRBV6-5
j_call: TRBJ1-5
d_call: -
clone_size: -
cdr3_aa: CASSFALSPQHF
cdr3_nt: TGTGCCAGCAGTTTTGCCCTATCACCCCAGCATTTT

v_call: TRBV6-1
j_call: TRBJ1-2
d_call: -
clone_size: -
cdr3_aa: CASSEGQVRGYTF
cdr3_nt: TGTGCCAGCAGTGAAGGCCAGGTTCGGGGCTACACCTTC

v_call: TRBV5-5
j_call: TRBJ2-7
d_call: -
clone_size: once
cdr3_aa: CASSLAGVLYEQYF
cdr3_nt: TGTGCCAGCAGCTTGGCGGGGGTACTCTACGAGCAGTACTTC

v_call: TRBV19
j_call: TRBJ2-3
d_call: TRBD2
clone_size: -
cdr3_aa: CASSNSGTRSTQYF
cdr3_nt: TGTGCCAGTAGTAACAGCGGGACTAGGAGTACGCAGTATTTT

v_call: TRBV7-9
j_call: TRBJ2-2
d_call: TRBD1
clone_size: -
cdr3_aa: CASSLGSGGATGTGELFF
cdr3_nt: TGTGCCAGCAGCTTAGGTTCAGGGGGAGCCACGGGCACCGGGGAGCTGTTTTTT

v_call: TRBV19
j_call: TRBJ2-1
d_call: -
clone_size: -
cdr3_aa: CASSIVGGREQFF
cdr3_nt: TGTGCCAGTAGTATAGTCGGGGGGCGTGAGCAGTTCTTC

v_call: TRBV5-1
j_call: TRBJ2-7
d_call: TRBD1
clone_size: few
cdr3_aa: CASSSDRGQYEQYF
cdr3_nt: TGCGCCAGCAGCTCGGACAGGGGGCAGTACGAGCAGTACTTC

v_call: TRBV6-5
j_call: TRBJ1-6
d_call: -
clone_size: -
cdr3_aa: CASSYSTVGGGPLHF
cdr3_nt: TGTGCCAGCAGTTACTCGACCGTTGGGGGGGGACCCCTCCACTTT

v_call: TRBV3-1/TRBV3-2
j_call: TRBJ2-3
d_call: TRBD2
clone_size: -
cdr3_aa: CASSPSSGSTDTQYF
cdr3_nt: TGTGCCAGCAGCCCCTCTAGCGGGAGCACAGATACGCAGTATTTT

v_call: TRBV24-1
j_call: TRBJ2-7
d_call: -
clone_size: once
cdr3_aa: CATSDGTLAPYEQYF
cdr3_nt: TGTGCCACCAGTGATGGGACACTTGCCCCCTACGAGCAGTACTTC

v_call: TRBV30
j_call: TRBJ2-3
d_call: -
clone_size: -
cdr3_aa: CAWSDARADTQYF
cdr3_nt: TGTGCCTGGAGTGACGCGAGGGCAGATACGCAGTATTTT

v_call: TRBV7-2
j_call: TRBJ2-5
d_call: TRBD2
clone_size: -
cdr3_aa: CASTPRAGGQETQYF
cdr3_nt: TGTGCCAGCACACCCCGGGCGGGGGGGCAAGAGACCCAGTACTTC

v_call: TRBV6-2/TRBV6-3
j_call: TRBJ2-1
d_call: TRBD2
clone_size: -
cdr3_aa: CASSPDLSGGLRNEQFF
cdr3_nt: TGTGCCAGCAGCCCCGACCTTAGCGGGGGGCTGCGCAATGAGCAGTTCTTC

v_call: TRBV6-4
j_call: TRBJ2-1
d_call: -
clone_size: -
cdr3_aa: CASSDSWRGPYNEQFF
cdr3_nt: TGTGCCAGCAGTGACTCCTGGAGGGGCCCCTACAATGAGCAGTTCTTC

v_call: TRBV6-5
j_call: TRBJ2-1
d_call: TRBD2
clone_size: -
cdr3_aa: CASEASGGGYNEQFF
cdr3_nt: TGTGCCAGCGAAGCTAGCGGGGGAGGATACAATGAGCAGTTCTTC

v_call: TRBV6-2/TRBV6-3
j_call: TRBJ2-5
d_call: TRBD1
clone_size: -
cdr3_aa: CASSIGQEEETQYF
cdr3_nt: TGTGCCAGCAGTATAGGACAGGAGGAAGAGACCCAGTACTTC

v_call: TRBV6-2/TRBV6-3
j_call: TRBJ1-1
d_call: -
clone_size: -
cdr3_aa: CASSPIQNTEAFF
cdr3_nt: TGTGCCAGCAGCCCTATACAGAACACTGAAGCTTTCTTT

v_call: TRBV18
j_call: TRBJ1-2
d_call: TRBD1
clone_size: -
cdr3_aa: CASSQGADGYTF
cdr3_nt: TGTGCCAGCTCACAGGGGGCGGATGGCTACACCTTC

v_call: TRBV12-3/TRBV12-4
j_call: TRBJ1-2
d_call: -
clone_size: -
cdr3_aa: CASSSSNNYGYTF
cdr3_nt: TGTGCCAGCAGTTCCTCTAATAACTATGGCTACACCTTC

v_call: TRBV20-1
j_call: TRBJ1-6
d_call: -
clone_size: -
cdr3_aa: CSASPDRGNNSPLHF
cdr3_nt: TGCAGTGCTAGTCCCGATCGGGGTAATAATTCACCCCTCCACTTT

v_call: TRBV7-9
j_call: TRBJ2-5
d_call: TRBD2
clone_size: -
cdr3_aa: CASSPPRSGGPDSWYF
cdr3_nt: TGTGCCAGCAGCCCCCCCCGTAGCGGGGGGCCAGACTCCTGGTACTTC

v_call: TRBV25-1
j_call: TRBJ1-6
d_call: -
clone_size: -
cdr3_aa: CASSEFSLGSSPLHF
cdr3_nt: TGTGCCAGCAGTGAATTTTCGCTAGGGAGTTCACCCCTCCACTTT

v_call: TRBV4-3
j_call: TRBJ1-2
d_call: TRBD1
clone_size: -
cdr3_aa: CASSQDGGGQGAHYGYTF
cdr3_nt: TGCGCCAGCAGCCAAGATGGAGGCGGGCAGGGGGCACACTATGGCTACACCTTC

v_call: TRBV3-1/TRBV3-2
j_call: TRBJ1-2
d_call: TRBD1
clone_size: -
cdr3_aa: CASSRQGGNYGYTF
cdr3_nt: TGTGCCAGCAGCCGGCAGGGGGGTAACTATGGCTACACCTTC